This section outlines one T cell receptor (beta chain) sequence together with its context. The antigen is not known. This sample was taken from a study of response to subunit inactivated influenza vaccine. Points from the study as a whole: Few new T cells, the authors suggested, are recruited by each seasonal influenza vaccination.

One entry per CDR3 protein, called by TCRdb with MiXCR from the RT-PCR reads. The data hold around 480,000 distinct CDR3 sequences, with roughly 9.8% observed a single time. In germline, CDR1 is MNHNS, CDR2 SASEGT. V was trimmed by 6 bases and J by 9 bases, leaving 21 bases between them. The CDR3 totals 15 residues. The specimen was PBMCs from blood, collected 45 days after vaccination. This rearrangement joins TRBV6-1 to TRBJ2-1, with D possibly matching TRBD1 (6 bases). The clonotype comes from a man aged 45-60 years who received an inactivated influenza vaccine. Here the CDR3 DNA reads TGTGCCAGCAGCCCAGGGGTGGTAAGCTCGAGTGAGCAGTTCTTC. It specifies CASSPGVVSSSEQFF.